This T cell receptor (beta chain) came from a study of CD8+ T cells in alopecia areata. The CDR3 loop spans 12 amino acids. V lost 2 bases, J lost 4 bases, and 5 bases lay in between. Germline V CDR1 and CDR2: SGDLS, YYNGEE. The treatment is: oral pan-JAK inhibitor, 5-10 mg twice daily. Following RNA extraction, reverse transcription yielded cDNA that acted as the sequencing template. Produced via immunoSEQ multiplex PCR; TCRdb's table is partial and in-frame only. This table has 70,000 or so clones, over 25% appearing once. The chain employs TRBV9 and TRBJ2-3; no clear D. Here the sequenced sample was CD8+ T cells sorted from blood, taken at week 4, from a patient treated with tofacitinib. The clonotype comes from a human donor with alopecia areata. The CDR3 sequence is CASSVGSDTQYF. In DNA, the CDR3 is TGTGCCAGCAGCGTGGGGTCAGATACGCAGTATTTT.